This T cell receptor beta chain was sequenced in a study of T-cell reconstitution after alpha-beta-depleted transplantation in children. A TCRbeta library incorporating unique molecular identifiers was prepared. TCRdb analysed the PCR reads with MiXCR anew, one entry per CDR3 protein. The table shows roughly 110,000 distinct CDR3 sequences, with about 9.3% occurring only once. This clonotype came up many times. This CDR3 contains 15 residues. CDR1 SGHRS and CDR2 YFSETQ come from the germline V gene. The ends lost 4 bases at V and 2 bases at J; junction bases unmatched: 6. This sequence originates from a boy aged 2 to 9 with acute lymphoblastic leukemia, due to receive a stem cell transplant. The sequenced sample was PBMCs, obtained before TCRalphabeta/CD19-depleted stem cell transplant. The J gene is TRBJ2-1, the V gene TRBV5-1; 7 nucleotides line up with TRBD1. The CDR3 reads CASSGHGTAYNEQFF. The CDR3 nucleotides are TGCGCCAGCAGCGGCCATGGGACAGCCTACAATGAGCAGTTCTTC.